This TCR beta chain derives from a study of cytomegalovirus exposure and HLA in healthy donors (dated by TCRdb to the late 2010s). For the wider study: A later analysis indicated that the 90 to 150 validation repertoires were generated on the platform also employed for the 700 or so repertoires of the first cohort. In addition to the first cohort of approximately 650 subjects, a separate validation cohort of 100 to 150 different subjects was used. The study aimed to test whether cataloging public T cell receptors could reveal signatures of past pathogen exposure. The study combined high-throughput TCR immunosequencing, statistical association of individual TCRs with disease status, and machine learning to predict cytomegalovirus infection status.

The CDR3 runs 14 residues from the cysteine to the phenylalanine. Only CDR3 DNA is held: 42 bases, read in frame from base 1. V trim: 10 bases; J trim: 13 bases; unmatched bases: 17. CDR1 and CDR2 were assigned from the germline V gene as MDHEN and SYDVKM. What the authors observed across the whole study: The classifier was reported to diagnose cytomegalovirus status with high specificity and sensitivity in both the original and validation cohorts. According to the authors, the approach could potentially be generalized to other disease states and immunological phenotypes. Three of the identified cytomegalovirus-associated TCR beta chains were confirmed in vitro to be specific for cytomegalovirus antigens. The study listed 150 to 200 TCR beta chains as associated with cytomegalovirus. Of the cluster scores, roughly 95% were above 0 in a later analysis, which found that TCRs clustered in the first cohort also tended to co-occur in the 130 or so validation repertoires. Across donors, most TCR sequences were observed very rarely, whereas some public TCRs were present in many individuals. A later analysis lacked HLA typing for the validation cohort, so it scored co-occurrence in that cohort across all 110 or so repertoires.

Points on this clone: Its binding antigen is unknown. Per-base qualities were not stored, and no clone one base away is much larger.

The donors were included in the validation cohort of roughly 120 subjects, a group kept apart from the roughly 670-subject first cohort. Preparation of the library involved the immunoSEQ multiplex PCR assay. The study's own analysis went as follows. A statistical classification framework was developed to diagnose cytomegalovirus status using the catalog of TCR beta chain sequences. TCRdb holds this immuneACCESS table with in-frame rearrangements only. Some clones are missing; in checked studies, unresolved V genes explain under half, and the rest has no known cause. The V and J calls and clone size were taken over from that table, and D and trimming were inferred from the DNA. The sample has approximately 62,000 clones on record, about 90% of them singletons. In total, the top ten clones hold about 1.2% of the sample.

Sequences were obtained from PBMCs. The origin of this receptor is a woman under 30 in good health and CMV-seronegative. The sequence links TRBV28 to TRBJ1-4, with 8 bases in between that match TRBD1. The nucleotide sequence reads TGTGCCATCAATACTCATGGGGGGACAGGACGACTGTTTTTT. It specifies CAINTHGGTGRLFF. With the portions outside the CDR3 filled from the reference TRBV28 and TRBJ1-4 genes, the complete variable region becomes DVKVTQSSRYLVKRTGEKVFLECVQDMDHENMFWYRQDPGLGLRLIYFSYDVKMKEKGDIPEGYSVSREKKERFSLILESASTNQTSMYLCAINTHGGTGRLFFGSGTQLSVL.